This T cell receptor beta chain appears in the sequencing data of a study of vaccination effects on CD4 cells after COVID-19. V dropped 3 bases and J dropped 1 base, with 6 bases sitting between them. The germline V gene has CDR1 KGHDR and CDR2 SFDVKD. This CDR3 comprises 14 residues. Notes on this clone: Its antigen is currently unknown.

Antigen-specific CD4+ T cells were first expanded with viral peptide pools by the ViraFEST assay and only then sequenced. Researchers isolated CD4+ T cells once approximately eleven days of culture had elapsed. According to PCR results, the person was infected with SARS-CoV-2 between March and December 2020. Assay used: immunoSEQ multiplex PCR; TCRdb lists only in-frame clones, some missing. The sample gives roughly 54,000 clones, under 80% of which show up once; about 5% is in the top ten. This clonotype originated in a human donor who had a prior SARS-CoV-2 infection. The V call is TRBV24-1, the J call TRBJ1-5, with a weak D call TRBD1 (6 bases). The sample was CD4+ T cells from PBMCs cultured with HIV peptides, taken before COVID-19 vaccination. As for subset: HIV-1 Nef peptide pool negative control/reference culture. The CDR3 nucleotides read TGTGCCACCAGTGATGACAGGAGCAATCAGCCCCAGCATTTT. Its translation: CATSDDRSNQPQHF.